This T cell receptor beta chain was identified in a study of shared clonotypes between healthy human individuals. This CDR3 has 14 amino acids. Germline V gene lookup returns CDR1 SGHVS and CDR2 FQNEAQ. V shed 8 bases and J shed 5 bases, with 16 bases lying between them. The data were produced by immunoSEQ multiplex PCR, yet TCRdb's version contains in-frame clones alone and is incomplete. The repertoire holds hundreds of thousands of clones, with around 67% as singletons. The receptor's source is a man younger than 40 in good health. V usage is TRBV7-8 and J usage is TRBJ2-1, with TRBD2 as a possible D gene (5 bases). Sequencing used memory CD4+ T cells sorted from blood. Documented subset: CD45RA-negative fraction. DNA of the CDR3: TGTGCCAGCGGGATAGCGCACGTGAACAATGAGCAGTTCTTC. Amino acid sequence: CASGIAHVNNEQFF.